Listed below are T cell receptor beta chains from one sample, sequenced in a study of blood T cell repertoires in COVID-19. The table came from immunoSEQ multiplex PCR; TCRdb's copy has only in-frame clones and leaves some out. The sample records about 480,000 clones, approximately 91% being singletons. The material sequenced was peripheral blood. The origin of the receptors is a woman aged 45-60 years with COVID-19, enrolled during active disease. Both conserved end residues are part of each CDR3. Each record gives: D gene, clone size, J gene, V gene, CDR3 protein, CDR3 DNA. D genes are given only for firm matches. Size is omitted from some rows. Given values are once, few, many or a class for expanded clones.

>TRBD1|once|TRBJ1-6|TRBV30
CAWTRQGVNSPLHF
TGTGCCTGGACCAGACAGGGAGTTAATTCACCCCTCCACTTT
>NA|many|TRBJ1-5|TRBV6-1
CASSEGAVWWGGQPQHF
TGTGCCAGCAGTGAAGGGGCCGTCTGGTGGGGGGGTCAGCCCCAGCATTTT
>TRBD1|NA|TRBJ2-2|TRBV5-1
CASSLATGDTGELFF
TGCGCCAGCAGCTTGGCGACAGGGGACACCGGGGAGCTGTTTTTT
>NA|NA|TRBJ1-5|TRBV10-2
CASSDPGLVNQPQHF
TGCGCCAGCAGTGATCCGGGACTGGTCAATCAGCCCCAGCATTTT
>TRBD1|NA|TRBJ2-1|TRBV30
CAWRRQGPVDEQFF
TGTGCCTGGAGAAGACAGGGGCCGGTGGATGAGCAGTTCTTC
>NA|NA|TRBJ1-1|TRBV28
CASSFGGAGNTEAFF
TGTGCCAGCAGTTTTGGGGGGGCCGGGAACACTGAAGCTTTCTTT
>NA|NA|TRBJ2-1|TRBV19
CASSYRESYNEQFF
TGTGCCAGTAGCTACAGGGAGTCCTACAATGAGCAGTTCTTC
>NA|once|TRBJ1-6|TRBV5-1
CATRVWASDNSPLHF
TGCGCCACCCGTGTTTGGGCATCTGATAATTCACCCCTCCACTTT
>TRBD1|few|TRBJ1-5|TRBV28
CASSFRGQGYSNQPQHF
TGTGCCAGCAGTTTTCGCGGACAGGGGTATAGCAATCAGCCCCAGCATTTT
>NA|NA|TRBJ1-2|TRBV7-2
CASSQGSHYGYTF
TGTGCCAGCAGCCAGGGGTCCCACTATGGCTACACCTTC
>NA|NA|TRBJ1-2|TRBV19
CASSPPVDTEGYTF
TGTGCCAGTAGTCCCCCCGTGGACACCGAGGGCTACACCTTC
>NA|NA|TRBJ1-2|TRBV27
CASSLRGKRGYTF
TGTGCCAGCAGTTTAAGAGGGAAGCGTGGCTACACCTTC
>TRBD1|NA|TRBJ1-2|TRBV27
CASRRRQGLDTF
TGTGCCAGCAGGCGTAGACAGGGTTTAGACACCTTC
>NA|NA|TRBJ2-2|TRBV6-5
CASTRAQGNGELFF
TGTGCCAGCACCCGGGCCCAGGGTAACGGGGAGCTGTTTTTT
>TRBD2|NA|TRBJ2-2|TRBV7-8
CASSFDPGRTGELFF
TGTGCCAGCAGCTTTGACCCCGGGAGGACCGGGGAGCTGTTTTTT
>NA|NA|TRBJ2-7|TRBV10-3
CAIKQQGYEQYF
TGTGCCATAAAGCAACAGGGCTACGAGCAGTACTTC
>TRBD1|NA|TRBJ1-1|TRBV9
CASSVALTGETAEAFF
TGTGCCAGCAGCGTAGCCTTGACAGGGGAGACGGCTGAAGCTTTCTTT
>NA|NA|TRBJ1-1|TRBV29-1
CSVGGGTEAFF
TGCAGCGTTGGGGGCGGCACTGAAGCTTTCTTT
>NA|NA|TRBJ1-6|TRBV5-1
CASSWTTNSPLHF
TGCGCCAGCAGTTGGACAACGAATTCACCCCTCCACTTT
>NA|NA|TRBJ2-3|TRBV6-5
CASSTGGGSDTQYF
TGTGCCAGCAGCACAGGGGGAGGGTCAGATACGCAGTATTTT
>NA|once|TRBJ1-2|TRBV7-8
CASSFARESGYTF
TGTGCCAGCAGCTTTGCGAGGGAGAGTGGCTACACCTTC
>NA|NA|TRBJ1-1|TRBV6-5
CASSPGLANTEAFF
TGTGCCAGCAGTCCGGGTCTCGCGAACACTGAAGCTTTCTTT
>NA|NA|TRBJ1-2|TRBV3-1/TRBV3-2
CASSPGSFYGYTF
TGTGCCAGCAGCCCAGGCTCCTTCTATGGCTACACCTTC
>NA|NA|TRBJ1-1|TRBV7-8
CASSPTTVNTEAFF
TGTGCCAGCAGCCCGACCACAGTGAACACTGAAGCTTTCTTT
>NA|NA|TRBJ2-6|TRBV7-8
CASSPGVGANVLTF
TGTGCCAGCAGCCCAGGGGTTGGGGCCAACGTCCTGACTTTC
>TRBD1|NA|TRBJ1-5|TRBV5-1
CASSPWTGEGQPQHF
TGCGCCAGCAGCCCGTGGACAGGGGAGGGTCAGCCCCAGCATTTT
>NA|NA|TRBJ2-1|TRBV5-1
CASSSVSNEQFF
TGCGCCAGCAGCTCGGTCTCTAATGAGCAGTTCTTC
>TRBD2|NA|TRBJ2-7|TRBV5-1
CASSSSSGGVYEQYF
TGCGCCAGCAGCTCCTCTAGCGGGGGGGTCTACGAGCAGTACTTC
>TRBD2|NA|TRBJ2-2|TRBV9
CASSVSTGGNTGELFF
TGTGCCAGCAGCGTCAGTACGGGAGGGAACACCGGGGAGCTGTTTTTT
>NA|NA|TRBJ2-3|TRBV7-9
CASSLALVDTQYF
TGTGCCAGCAGCTTAGCGCTAGTAGATACGCAGTATTTT
>NA|NA|TRBJ1-1|TRBV5-5
CASSLVGGGNTEAFF
TGTGCCAGCAGCTTGGTGGGGGGAGGAAACACTGAAGCTTTCTTT
>NA|NA|TRBJ1-1|TRBV9
CASSAGPNTEAFF
TGTGCCAGCAGCGCTGGGCCGAACACTGAAGCTTTCTTT
>NA|NA|TRBJ2-4|TRBV28
CAIRSGSENIQYF
TGTGCCATACGCTCGGGATCGGAAAACATTCAGTACTTC
>NA|NA|TRBJ1-1|TRBV27
CASSRGVNTEAFF
TGTGCCAGCAGCCGCGGGGTTAACACTGAAGCTTTCTTT
>NA|NA|TRBJ1-1|TRBV5-1
CASSLEQMNTEAFF
TGCGCCAGCAGCTTGGAACAGATGAACACTGAAGCTTTCTTT
>TRBD2|NA|TRBJ2-7|TRBV5-4
CASSFLGGGRDEQYF
TGTGCCAGCAGCTTCCTGGGGGGGGGTCGGGACGAGCAGTACTTC
>NA|NA|TRBJ1-1|TRBV5-4
CASSLWGGNTEAFF
TGTGCCAGCAGCTTGTGGGGGGGGAACACTGAAGCTTTCTTT
>TRBD1|many|TRBJ1-3|TRBV5-1
CASSRDRGNTIYF
TGCGCCAGCAGCCGGGACAGGGGAAACACCATATATTTT
>TRBD1|once|TRBJ1-1|TRBV4-2
CASSYKGQGTSNTEAFF
TGTGCCAGCAGCTATAAGGGACAGGGAACATCGAACACTGAAGCTTTCTTT
>NA|NA|TRBJ1-2|TRBV10-3
CAITKDSHNGGYTF
TGTGCCATCACCAAAGACAGTCATAACGGCGGCTACACCTTC
>TRBD1|NA|TRBJ1-5|TRBV7-2
CASSLWTGGQPQHF
TGTGCCAGCAGCTTATGGACAGGGGGCCAGCCCCAGCATTTT
>NA|NA|TRBJ2-7|TRBV6-5
CASSYSRQAYYEQYF
TGTGCCAGCAGTTACTCGCGACAGGCGTACTACGAGCAGTACTTC
>TRBD1|once|TRBJ1-1|TRBV30
CAWSTPDRVGTEAFF
TGTGCCTGGAGTACCCCGGACAGGGTGGGCACTGAAGCTTTCTTT
>TRBD1|once|TRBJ1-5|TRBV2
CASSEGRTGGFGSNQPQHF
TGTGCCAGCAGTGAGGGTAGAACAGGGGGCTTCGGGAGCAATCAGCCCCAGCATTTT
>TRBD1|once|TRBJ2-7|TRBV7-9
CASSLALGTGGYEQYF
TGTGCCAGCAGCTTAGCGCTAGGGACAGGGGGATACGAGCAGTACTTC
>TRBD1|NA|TRBJ1-1|TRBV5-4
CASTRPRGRLGTEAFF
TGTGCCAGCACGCGACCCAGGGGGCGGCTAGGCACTGAAGCTTTCTTT
>NA|once|TRBJ1-6|TRBV2
CASSEEGRSPLHF
TGTGCCAGCAGTGAAGAAGGGAGGTCACCCCTCCACTTT
>TRBD2|once|TRBJ2-3|TRBV5-4
CASSFRLAGTRDTQYF
TGTGCCAGCAGCTTCCGACTAGCGGGAACAAGAGATACGCAGTATTTT
>TRBD2|NA|TRBJ2-5|TRBV6-1
CASSEGRGSIGTQYF
TGTGCCAGCAGTGAAGGGCGGGGGTCGATAGGGACCCAGTACTTC
>NA|NA|TRBJ1-3|TRBV6-1
CASSEWEGTGNTIYF
TGTGCCAGCAGTGAATGGGAGGGCACTGGAAACACCATATATTTT
>NA|NA|TRBJ1-3|TRBV6-5
CASSFRVGNTIYF
TGTGCCAGCAGCTTCCGGGTAGGAAACACCATATATTTT
>TRBD1|NA|TRBJ2-5|TRBV11-3
CASSSQGRETQYF
TGTGCCAGCAGCTCACAGGGGCGAGAGACCCAGTACTTC
>NA|NA|TRBJ1-2|TRBV10-3
CAISREFQGYGYTF
TGTGCCATCAGTAGGGAATTTCAGGGATATGGCTACACCTTC
>TRBD2|NA|TRBJ2-3|TRBV5-8
CASSVGLASTDTQYF
TGTGCCAGCAGCGTGGGACTAGCTAGCACAGATACGCAGTATTTT
>NA|NA|TRBJ1-5|TRBV2
CASSYKVETVRHF
TGTGCCAGCAGTTATAAAGTGGAGACAGTCCGTCATTTT
>NA|NA|TRBJ1-1|TRBV7-3
CASSPGGGAGFTEAFF
TGTGCCAGCAGCCCAGGAGGGGGGGCAGGTTTCACTGAAGCTTTCTTT
>NA|few|TRBJ2-7|TRBV6-2/TRBV6-3
CASSAGSSYEQYF
TGTGCCAGCAGTGCCGGGAGCTCCTACGAGCAGTACTTC